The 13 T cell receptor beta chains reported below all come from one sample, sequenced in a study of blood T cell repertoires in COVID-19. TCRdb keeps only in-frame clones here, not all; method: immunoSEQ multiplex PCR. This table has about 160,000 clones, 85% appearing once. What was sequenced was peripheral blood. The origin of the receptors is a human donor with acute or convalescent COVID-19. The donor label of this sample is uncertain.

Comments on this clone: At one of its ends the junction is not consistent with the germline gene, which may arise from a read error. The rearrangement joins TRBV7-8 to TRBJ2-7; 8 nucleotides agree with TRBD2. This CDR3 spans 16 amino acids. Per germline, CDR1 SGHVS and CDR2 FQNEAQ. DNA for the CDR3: TGTGCCAGCAGCCTAGCCCCGAGCGGGGGTCGGTACGAGCAGTACTTC. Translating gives CASSLAPSGGRYEQYF.

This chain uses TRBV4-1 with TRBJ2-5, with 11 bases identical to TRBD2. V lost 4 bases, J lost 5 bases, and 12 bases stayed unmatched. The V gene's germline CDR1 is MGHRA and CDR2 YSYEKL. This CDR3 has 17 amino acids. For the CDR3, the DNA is TGCGCCAGCAGCCCTTCTGTAGCGGGGGGGCTAAGGGAGACCCAGTACTTC. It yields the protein CASSPSVAGGLRETQYF.

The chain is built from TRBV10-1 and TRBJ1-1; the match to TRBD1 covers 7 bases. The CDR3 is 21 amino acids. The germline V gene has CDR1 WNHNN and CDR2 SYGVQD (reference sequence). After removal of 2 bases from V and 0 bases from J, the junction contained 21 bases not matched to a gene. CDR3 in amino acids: CASSETQGVYSLGPLNTEAFF. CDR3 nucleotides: TGCGCCAGCAGTGAGACGCAGGGGGTATACTCGCTAGGTCCTCTGAACACTGAAGCTTTCTTT.

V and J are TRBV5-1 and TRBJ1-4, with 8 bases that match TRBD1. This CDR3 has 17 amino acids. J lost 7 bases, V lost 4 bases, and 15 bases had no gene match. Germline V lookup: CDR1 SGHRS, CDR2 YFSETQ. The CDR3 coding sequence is TGCGCCAGCAGCCATGGGACAGGAGGGGGGAGTGGTGAAAAACTGTTTTTT. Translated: CASSHGTGGGSGEKLFF.

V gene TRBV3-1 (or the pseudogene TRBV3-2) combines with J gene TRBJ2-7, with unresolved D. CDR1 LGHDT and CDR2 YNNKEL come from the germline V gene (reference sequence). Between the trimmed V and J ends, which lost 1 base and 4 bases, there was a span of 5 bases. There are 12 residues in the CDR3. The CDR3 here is CASSQVGYEQYF. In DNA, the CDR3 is TGTGCCAGCAGCCAAGTCGGGTACGAGCAGTACTTC.

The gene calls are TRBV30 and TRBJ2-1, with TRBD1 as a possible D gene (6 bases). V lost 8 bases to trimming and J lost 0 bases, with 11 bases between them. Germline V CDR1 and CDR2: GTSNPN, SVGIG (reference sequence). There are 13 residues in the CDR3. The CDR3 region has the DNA TGTGCCGGACAGACAGACTCCTACAATGAGCAGTTCTTC. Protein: CAGQTDSYNEQFF.

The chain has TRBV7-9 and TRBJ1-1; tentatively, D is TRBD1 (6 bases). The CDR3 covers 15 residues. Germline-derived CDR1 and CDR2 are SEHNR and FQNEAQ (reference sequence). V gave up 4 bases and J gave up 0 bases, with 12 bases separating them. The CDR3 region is CASSSNRAMNTEAFF. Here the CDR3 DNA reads TGTGCCAGCAGCTCAAACAGGGCTATGAACACTGAAGCTTTCTTT.

CDR3 sequence: CASSLALKLEGYTF. CDR3 nucleotide sequence: TGTGCCAGCAGCTTAGCGCTGAAGCTTGAGGGCTACACCTTC. This rearrangement joins TRBV7-8 to TRBJ1-2; D is unclear. V lost 0 bases to trimming and J lost 8 bases, with 13 bases between them. The germline V gene encodes CDR1 SGHVS and CDR2 FQNEAQ. CDR3 length: 14 amino acids.

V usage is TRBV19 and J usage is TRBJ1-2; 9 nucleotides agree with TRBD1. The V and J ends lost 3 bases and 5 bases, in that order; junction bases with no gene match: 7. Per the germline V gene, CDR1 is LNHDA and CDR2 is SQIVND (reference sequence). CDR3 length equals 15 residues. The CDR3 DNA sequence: TGTGCCAGTAGTATCGCCGGGACAGGGCATTATGGCTACACCTTC. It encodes CASSIAGTGHYGYTF.

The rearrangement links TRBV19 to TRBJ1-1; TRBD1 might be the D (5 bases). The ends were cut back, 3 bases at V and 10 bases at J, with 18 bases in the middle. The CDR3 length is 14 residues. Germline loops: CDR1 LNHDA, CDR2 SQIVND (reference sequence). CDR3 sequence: CASSMAGGFGRAFF. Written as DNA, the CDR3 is TGTGCCAGTAGTATGGCGGGGGGTTTCGGAAGAGCTTTCTTT.

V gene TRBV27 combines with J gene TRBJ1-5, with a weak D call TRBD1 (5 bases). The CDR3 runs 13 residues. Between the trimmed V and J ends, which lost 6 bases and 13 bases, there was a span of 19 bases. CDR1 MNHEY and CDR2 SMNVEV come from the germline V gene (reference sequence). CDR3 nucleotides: TGTGCCAGCAGGGGGACTGGAACGAATAGGCAGCATTTT. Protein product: CASRGTGTNRQHF.

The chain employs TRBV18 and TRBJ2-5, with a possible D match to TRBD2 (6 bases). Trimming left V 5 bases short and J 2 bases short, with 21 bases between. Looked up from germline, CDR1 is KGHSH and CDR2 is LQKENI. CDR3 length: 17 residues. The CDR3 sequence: CASSYQPPGGVQETQYF. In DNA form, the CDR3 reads TGTGCCAGCTCATATCAGCCCCCAGGCGGGGTTCAAGAGACCCAGTACTTC.

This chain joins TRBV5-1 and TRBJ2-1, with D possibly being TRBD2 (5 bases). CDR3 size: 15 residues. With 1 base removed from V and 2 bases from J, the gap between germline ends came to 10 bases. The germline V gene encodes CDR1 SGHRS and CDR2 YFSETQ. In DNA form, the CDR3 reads TGCGCCAGCAGCTTGTCCGGGGAAACCTACAATGAGCAGTTCTTC. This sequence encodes CASSLSGETYNEQFF.